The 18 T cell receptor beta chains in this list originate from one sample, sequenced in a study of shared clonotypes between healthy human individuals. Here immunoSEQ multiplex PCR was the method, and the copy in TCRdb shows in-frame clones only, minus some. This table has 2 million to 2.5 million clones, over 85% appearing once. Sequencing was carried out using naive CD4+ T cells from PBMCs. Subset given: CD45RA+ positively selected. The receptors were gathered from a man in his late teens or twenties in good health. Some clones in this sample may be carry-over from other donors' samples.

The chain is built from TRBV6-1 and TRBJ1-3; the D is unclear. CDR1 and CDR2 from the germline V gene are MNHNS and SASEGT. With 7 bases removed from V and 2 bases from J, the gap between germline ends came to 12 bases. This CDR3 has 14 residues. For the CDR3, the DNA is TGTGCCAGCATTTCATGGACTGCTGGAAACACCATATATTTT. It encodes CASISWTAGNTIYF.

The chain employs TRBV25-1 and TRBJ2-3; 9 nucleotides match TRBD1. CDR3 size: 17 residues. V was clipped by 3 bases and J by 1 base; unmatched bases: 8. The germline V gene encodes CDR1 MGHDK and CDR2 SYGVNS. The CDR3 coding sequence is TGTGCCAGCAGTGACCCCCTTGGGGACAGGGGCACAGATACGCAGTATTTT. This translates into CASSDPLGDRGTDTQYF.

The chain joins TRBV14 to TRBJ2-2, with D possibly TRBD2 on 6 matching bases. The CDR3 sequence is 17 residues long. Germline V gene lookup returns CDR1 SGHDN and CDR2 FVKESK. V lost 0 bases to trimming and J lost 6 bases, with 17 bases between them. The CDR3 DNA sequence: TGTGCCAGCAGCCAAGATCTGTGGCAGGGAGGAGCCGGGGAGCTGTTTTTT. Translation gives CASSQDLWQGGAGELFF. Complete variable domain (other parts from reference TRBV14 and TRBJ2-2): EAGVTQFPSHSVIEKGQTVTLRCDPISGHDNLYWYRRVMGKEIKFLLHFVKESKQDESGMPNNRFLAERTGGTYSTLKVQPAELEDSGVYFCASSQDLWQGGAGELFFGEGSRLTVL.

CDR3 DNA sequence: TGTGCCAGCGGTGGGGACGCAAGCTCCTACGAGCAGTACTTC. This encodes CASGGDASSYEQYF. The chain is built from TRBV28 and TRBJ2-7, with D perhaps assigned TRBD1 or TRBD2 (5 bases each). Germline CDR1 is MDHEN and CDR2 is SYDVKM. Trimming stripped 8 bases from V and 0 bases from J, with 14 bases between. The CDR3 contains 14 residues.

CDR3 sequence: CASNPGGPGNTQYF. In nucleotides, the CDR3 is TGTGCCAGCAACCCCGGAGGGCCGGGGAATACGCAGTATTTT. This chain uses TRBV27 with TRBJ2-3; tentative D call: TRBD2 (6 bases). The V end lost 7 bases, the J end lost 7 bases, and 18 bases lay between the germline ends. CDR1 is MNHEY, CDR2 SMNVEV, per germline (reference sequence). This CDR3 comprises 14 residues.

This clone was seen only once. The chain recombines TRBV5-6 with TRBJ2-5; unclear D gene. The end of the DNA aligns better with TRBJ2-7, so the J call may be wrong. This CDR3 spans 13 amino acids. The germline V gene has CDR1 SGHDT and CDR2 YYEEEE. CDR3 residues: CASSLHGSYEQYF. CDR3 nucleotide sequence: TGTGCCAGCAGCTTACACGGCTCCTACGAGCAGTACTTC.

DNA for the CDR3: TGCGCCAGCAGCCCCTCACCTCATACGCAGTATTTT. It encodes CASSPSPHTQYF. The chain recombines TRBV4-1 with TRBJ2-3; D remains ambiguous. Germline assignment: CDR1 MGHRA and CDR2 YSYEKL. The CDR3 contains 12 residues. Deletions cut 4 bases from V and 7 bases from J, with 9 bases between.

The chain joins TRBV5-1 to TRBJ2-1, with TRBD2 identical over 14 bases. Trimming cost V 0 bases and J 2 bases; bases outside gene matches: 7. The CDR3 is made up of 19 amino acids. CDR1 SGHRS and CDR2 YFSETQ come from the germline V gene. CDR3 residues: CASSLGLAGGPPTYNEQFF. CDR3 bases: TGCGCCAGCAGCTTGGGACTAGCGGGAGGGCCACCGACCTACAATGAGCAGTTCTTC.

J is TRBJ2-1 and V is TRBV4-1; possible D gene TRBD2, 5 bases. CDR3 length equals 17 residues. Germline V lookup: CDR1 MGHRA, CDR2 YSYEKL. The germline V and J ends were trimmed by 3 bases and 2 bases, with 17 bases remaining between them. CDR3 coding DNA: TGCGCCAGCAGCCAGCTCTTAACTAGTGCCACCTACAATGAGCAGTTCTTC. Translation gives CASSQLLTSATYNEQFF.

The CDR3 protein is CASSISLRTGAFWNEKLFF. CDR3 DNA: TGTGCCAGTAGTATATCCCTCAGGACAGGGGCTTTTTGGAATGAAAAACTGTTTTTT. The V gene is TRBV19, the J gene TRBJ1-4, with 9 bases aligning to TRBD1. Germline V gene data show CDR1 as LNHDA and CDR2 as SQIVND (reference sequence). With 2 bases clipped from V and 5 bases from J, the junction kept 15 bases outside the gene matches. This CDR3 is built from 19 residues.

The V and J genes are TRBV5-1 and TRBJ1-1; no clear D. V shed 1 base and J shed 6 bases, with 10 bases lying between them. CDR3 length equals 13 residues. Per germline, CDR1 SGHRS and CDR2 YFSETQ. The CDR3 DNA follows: TGCGCCAGCAGCTTGACTCTAGACTCTGAAGCTTTCTTT. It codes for CASSLTLDSEAFF.

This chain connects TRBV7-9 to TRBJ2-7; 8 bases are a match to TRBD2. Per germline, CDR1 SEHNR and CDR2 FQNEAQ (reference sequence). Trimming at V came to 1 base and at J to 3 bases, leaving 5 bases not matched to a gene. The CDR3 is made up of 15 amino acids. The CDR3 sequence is CASSLVVAGSYEQYF. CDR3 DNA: TGTGCCAGCAGCTTAGTGGTAGCGGGGAGCTACGAGCAGTACTTC. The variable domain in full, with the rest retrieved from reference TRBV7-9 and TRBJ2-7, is DTGVSQNPRHKITKRGQNVTFRCDPISEHNRLYWYRQTLGQGPEFLTYFQNEAQLEKSRLLSDRFSAERPKGSFSTLEIQRTEQGDSAMYLCASSLVVAGSYEQYFGPGTRLTVT.

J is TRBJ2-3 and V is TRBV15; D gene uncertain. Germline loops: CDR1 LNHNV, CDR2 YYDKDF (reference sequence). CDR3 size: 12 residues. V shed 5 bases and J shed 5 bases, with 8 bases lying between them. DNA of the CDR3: TGTGCCACCAGCGGGCTCATAGATACGCAGTATTTT. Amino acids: CATSGLIDTQYF. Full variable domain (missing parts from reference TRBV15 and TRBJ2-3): DAMVIQNPRYQVTQFGKPVTLSCSQTLNHNVMYWYQQKSSQAPKLLFHYYDKDFNNEADTPDNFQSRRPNTSFCFLDIRSPGLGDTAMYLCATSGLIDTQYFGPGTRLTVL.

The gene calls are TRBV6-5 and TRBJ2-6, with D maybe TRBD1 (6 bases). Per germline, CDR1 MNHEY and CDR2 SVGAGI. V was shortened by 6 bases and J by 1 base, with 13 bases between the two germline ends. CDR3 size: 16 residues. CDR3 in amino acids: CASRYLRGSGANVLTF. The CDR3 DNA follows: TGTGCCAGCAGGTACCTTAGGGGGTCTGGGGCCAACGTCCTGACTTTC.

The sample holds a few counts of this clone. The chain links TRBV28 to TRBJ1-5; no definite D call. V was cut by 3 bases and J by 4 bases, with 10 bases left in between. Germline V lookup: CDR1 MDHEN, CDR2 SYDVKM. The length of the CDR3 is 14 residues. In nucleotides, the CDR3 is TGTGCCAGCAGTTTCAGTCGGAGGAATCAGCCCCAGCATTTT. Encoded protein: CASSFSRRNQPQHF.

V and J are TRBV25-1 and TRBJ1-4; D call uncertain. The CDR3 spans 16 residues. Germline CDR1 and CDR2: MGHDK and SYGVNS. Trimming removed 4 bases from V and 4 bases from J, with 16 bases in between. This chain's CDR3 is CASSAGMRTYNEKLFF. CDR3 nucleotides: TGTGCCAGCAGTGCCGGTATGAGAACCTATAATGAAAAACTGTTTTTT.

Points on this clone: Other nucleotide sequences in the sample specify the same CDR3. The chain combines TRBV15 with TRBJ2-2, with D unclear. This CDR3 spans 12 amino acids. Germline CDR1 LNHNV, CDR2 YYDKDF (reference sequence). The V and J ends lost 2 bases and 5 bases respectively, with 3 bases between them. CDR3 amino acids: CATSRRTGELFF. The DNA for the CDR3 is TGTGCCACCAGCAGACGGACCGGGGAGCTGTTTTTT.

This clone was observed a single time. CDR3 bases: TGTGCCAGCAGCTTCCCCGGGACAGGGGGCGCGGATGAGCAGTTCTTC. It translates to CASSFPGTGGADEQFF. This chain links TRBV5-4 with TRBJ2-1, with 12 bases matching TRBD1. CDR1 SGHNT and CDR2 YYREEE come from the germline V gene (reference sequence). CDR3 length equals 16 residues. V lost 2 bases, J lost 8 bases, and 8 bases stayed unmatched. Based on the CDR3 plus reference TRBV5-4 and TRBJ2-1, the full variable domain is ETGVTQSPTHLIKTRGQQVTLRCSSQSGHNTVSWYQQALGQGPQFIFQYYREEENGRGNFPPRFSGLQFPNYSSELNVNALELDDSALYLCASSFPGTGGADEQFFGPGTRLTVL.